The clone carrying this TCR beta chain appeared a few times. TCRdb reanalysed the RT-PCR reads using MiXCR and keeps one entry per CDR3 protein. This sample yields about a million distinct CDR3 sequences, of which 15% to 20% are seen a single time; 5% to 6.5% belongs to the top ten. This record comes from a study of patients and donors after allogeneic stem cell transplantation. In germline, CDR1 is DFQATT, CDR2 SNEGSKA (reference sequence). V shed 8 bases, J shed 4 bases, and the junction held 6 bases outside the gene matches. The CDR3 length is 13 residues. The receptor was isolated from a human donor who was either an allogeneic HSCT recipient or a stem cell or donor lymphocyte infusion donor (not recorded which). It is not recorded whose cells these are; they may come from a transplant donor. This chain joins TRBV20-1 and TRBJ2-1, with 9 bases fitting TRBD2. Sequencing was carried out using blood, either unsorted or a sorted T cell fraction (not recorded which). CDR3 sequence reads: CSIAGDLYNEQFF. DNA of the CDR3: TGCAGTATAGCGGGAGACTTGTACAATGAGCAGTTCTTC.